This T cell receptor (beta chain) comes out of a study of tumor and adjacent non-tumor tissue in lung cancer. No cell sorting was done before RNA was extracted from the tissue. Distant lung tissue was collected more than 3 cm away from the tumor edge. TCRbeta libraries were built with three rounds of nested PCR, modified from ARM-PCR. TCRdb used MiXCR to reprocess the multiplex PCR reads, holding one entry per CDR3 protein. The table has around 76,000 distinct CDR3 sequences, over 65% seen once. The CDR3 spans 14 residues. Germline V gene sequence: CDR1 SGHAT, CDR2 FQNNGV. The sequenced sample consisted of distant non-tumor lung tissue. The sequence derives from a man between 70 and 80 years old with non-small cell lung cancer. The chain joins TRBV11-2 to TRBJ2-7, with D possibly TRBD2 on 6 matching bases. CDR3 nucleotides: TGTACTAGCAGCTTAGTTGCGGGGACCTACGAGCAGTACTTC. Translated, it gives CTSSLVAGTYEQYF.